The TCR beta chain under discussion was sequenced for a study of T cells in Graves' hyperthyroidism and ophthalmopathy. This CDR3 contains 14 residues. Trimming cost V 0 bases and J 3 bases, with 10 bases left between them. Per germline, CDR1 SGDLS and CDR2 YYNGEE. From RNA transcripts, TCR beta CDR3 regions were amplified. TCR CDR3 underwent first-round RT-PCR with the HTBI primer set. TCRdb re-analysed the multiplex PCR reads in MiXCR, keeping a single row per CDR3 protein. Of around 600,000 distinct CDR3 sequences listed, 15% to 19% are singletons. This clonotype was seen at least ten times. This chain links TRBV9 with TRBJ2-7; D remains ambiguous. This sequence originates from a woman between 25 and 40 years old with Graves' hyperthyroidism. Sequencing used blood. CDR3 nucleotides: TGTGCCAGCAGCGTAGCTTGGCAAAACTACGAGCAGTACTTC. Translating it yields CASSVAWQNYEQYF.